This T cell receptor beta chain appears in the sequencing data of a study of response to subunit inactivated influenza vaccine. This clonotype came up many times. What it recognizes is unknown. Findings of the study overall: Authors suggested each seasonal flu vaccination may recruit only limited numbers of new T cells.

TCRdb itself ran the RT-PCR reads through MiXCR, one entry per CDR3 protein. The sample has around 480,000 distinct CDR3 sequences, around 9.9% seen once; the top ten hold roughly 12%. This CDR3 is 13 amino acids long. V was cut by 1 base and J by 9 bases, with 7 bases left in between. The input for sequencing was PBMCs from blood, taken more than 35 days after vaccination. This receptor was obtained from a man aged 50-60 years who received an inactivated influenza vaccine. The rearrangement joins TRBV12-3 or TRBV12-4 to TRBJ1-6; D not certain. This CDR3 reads CASSLGDPSPLHF. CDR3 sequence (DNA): TGTGCCAGCAGTTTAGGGGATCCTTCACCCCTCCACTTT.